The 5 T cell receptor beta chains presented below share a single source sample, sequenced in a study of ipilimumab plus nivolumab after autologous stem cell transplantation (dated by TCRdb to about 2021). Receptors were amplified or captured by the immunoSEQ multiplex PCR assay. This is the immuneACCESS table as TCRdb keeps it, with only in-frame sequences that have V and J called. A part of the clones is gone; compared with another copy, unresolved V genes explain less than half, and the rest is unexplained. The table for this sample lists approximately 15,000 clones; roughly 85% of them were counted only once. The ten largest clones take up 10% to 13% of the sample. This specimen consisted of PBMCs, obtained in a trial of ipilimumab plus nivolumab as post-transplant consolidation. All receptors come from a male donor with diffuse large B-cell lymphoma.

The chain uses TRBV4-2 and TRBJ1-2; D perhaps matches TRBD1 (5 bases). The germline V gene has CDR1 LGHNA and CDR2 YNFKEQ. Deletions cut 4 bases from V and 8 bases from J, with 26 bases between. CDR3 length: 17 amino acids. CDR3 nucleotide sequence: TGTGCCAGCAGCCCCCTAGGGCGTGTGGACGGGGGATGGGGCTACACCTTC. Translating gives CASSPLGRVDGGWGYTF.

This chain joins TRBV5-1 and TRBJ1-3; 7 bases map to TRBD1. The CDR3 contains 16 residues. The germline gives CDR1 SGHRS, CDR2 YFSETQ. Germline trimming cut 0 bases from V and 2 bases from J; bases unmatched to any gene: 5. The DNA for the CDR3 is TGCGCCAGCAGCTTGGTGTGGCAGGGGGCTGGAAACACCATATATTTT. Residues: CASSLVWQGAGNTIYF.

This clone has only a few counts. This chain uses TRBV6-1 with TRBJ1-2; no clear D gene. The CDR3 has 11 amino acids. V was cut by 5 bases and J by 8 bases, with 9 bases left in between. Germline V gene sequence: CDR1 MNHNS, CDR2 SASEGT. In DNA, the CDR3 is TGTGCCAGCAGTCCCACGGAAGGCTACACCTTC. Translated: CASSPTEGYTF.

V is TRBV11-2 and J is TRBJ2-1; 9 bases are a match to TRBD2. This CDR3 is built from 12 residues. Trimming at V came to 4 bases and at J to 13 bases, leaving 5 bases not matched to a gene. Per the germline V gene, CDR1 is SGHAT and CDR2 is FQNNGV. The CDR3 spells CASSSALAGQFF. The CDR3 DNA reads TGTGCCAGCAGCTCCGCACTAGCGGGTCAGTTCTTC. Using reference TRBV11-2 and TRBJ2-1 for the parts outside the CDR3, the full variable domain is EAGVAQSPRYKIIEKRQSVAFWCNPISGHATLYWYQQILGQGPKLLIQFQNNGVVDDSQLPKDRFSAERLKGVDSTLKIQPAKLEDSAVYLCASSSALAGQFFGPGTRLTVL.

The gene calls are TRBV6-1 and TRBJ2-3, with a possible D match to TRBD2 (5 bases). CDR1 MNHNS and CDR2 SASEGT come from the germline V gene. V was shortened by 3 bases and J by 4 bases, with 14 bases between the two germline ends. The CDR3 loop spans 15 amino acids. The CDR3 loop reads CASSDTLDSADTQYF. The CDR3 DNA sequence: TGTGCCAGCAGTGATACACTAGATAGCGCAGATACGCAGTATTTT.